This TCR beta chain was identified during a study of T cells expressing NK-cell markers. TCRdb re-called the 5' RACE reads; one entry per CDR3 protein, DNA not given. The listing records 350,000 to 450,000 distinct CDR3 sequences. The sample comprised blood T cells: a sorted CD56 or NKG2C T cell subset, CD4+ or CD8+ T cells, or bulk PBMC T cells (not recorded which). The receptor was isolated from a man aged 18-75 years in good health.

CDR3 amino acids: CASQGVGNTEAFF. V and J are TRBV28 and TRBJ1-1. The CDR3 spans 13 residues. CDR1 is MDHEN, CDR2 SYDVKM, per germline.